Detailed here is one T cell receptor (beta chain). The antigen remains undetermined. One entry per CDR3 protein results from TCRdb running MiXCR on the RT-PCR reads. Found here are about 800,000 distinct CDR3 sequences, over 20% of them singletons; the top ten hold roughly 10%. This record comes from a study of response to subunit inactivated influenza vaccine. Broader study findings: It was the authors' suggestion that each seasonal influenza vaccination recruits few new T cells.

The V segment lost 2 bases and the J segment 3 bases; nucleotides outside the gene matches: 1. This CDR3 contains 13 residues. Germline assignment: CDR1 MNHEY and CDR2 SVGEGT. The clonotype comes from a man in his fifties who received an inactivated influenza vaccine. The sequencing here drew on PBMCs from blood, taken 4 to 6 days after vaccination. This chain joins TRBV6-2 or TRBV6-3 and TRBJ2-7, with 7 bases that match TRBD2. The CDR3 sequence: CASSYKRDYEQYF. CDR3 DNA: TGTGCCAGCAGTTACAAGCGGGACTACGAGCAGTACTTC.